The clone carrying this TCR beta chain was observed at least ten times. Its antigen remains unknown. Amplification of TCR beta CDR3 regions used RNA as the template. A set of HTBI primers served as the primers for a first-round RT-PCR of the TCR CDR3. TCRdb re-called the multiplex PCR reads through MiXCR, storing one row per CDR3 protein. The top ten hold around 50% of the sample, which has under 350,000 distinct CDR3 sequences, roughly a fifth seen once. The CDR3 has 14 residues. J gave up 6 bases and V 1 base, and 5 bases lay outside the gene matches. Germline V gene sequence: CDR1 SGHNT, CDR2 YENEEA. Graves' hyperthyroidism showing no ophthalmopathy progression within 18 months was considered stable. The sample comes from a study of T cells in Graves' hyperthyroidism and ophthalmopathy. Study-wide results and limits: Onset of ophthalmopathy came a median 6.5 months after the model predicted it.

The material sequenced was blood. The receptor comes from a woman between 45 and 60 years old with Graves' hyperthyroidism. V and J are TRBV11-3 and TRBJ1-2; 7 bases agree with TRBD1. In nucleotides, the CDR3 is TGTGCCAGCAGCTTAGGGTTACAGGGGCATGGCTACACCTTC. This encodes CASSLGLQGHGYTF. The variable domain in full, completed from reference TRBV11-3 and TRBJ1-2, reads EAGVVQSPRYKIIEKKQPVAFWCNPISGHNTLYWYLQNLGQGPELLIRYENEEAVDDSQLPKDRFSAERLKGVDSTLKIQPAELGDSAVYLCASSLGLQGHGYTFGSGTRLTVV.